These 18 T cell receptor beta chains were sequenced from one sample in a study of regulatory T cells in long-lasting Graves disease. This sample's time point: persistent/refractory GD, antithyroid drugs over 5 years with positive TRAb. From PBMCs, RNA was extracted and then used to make the TCR library. According to the study, TCR beta libraries were built with iRepertoire HTBI primers and CDR3-region Arm-PCR. From the multiplex PCR reads, TCRdb called clonotypes with MiXCR, one entry per CDR3 protein. The sample yields 500,000 to 800,000 distinct CDR3 sequences, approximately 29% seen once. This specimen consisted of peripheral blood mononuclear cells (PBMCs), obtained when the disease was refractory, from a patient treated with antithyroid drugs. All receptors come from a female donor with Graves disease.

This clonotype was seen only a few times. The chain links TRBV30 to TRBJ2-2; D is unclear. This CDR3 is built from 14 residues. Germline V gene data show CDR1 as GTSNPN and CDR2 as SVGIG (reference sequence). V was trimmed by 6 bases and J by 6 bases, leaving 17 bases between them. The CDR3 loop is CACSKSKVSGELFF. The CDR3 DNA sequence: TGTGCCTGCTCAAAGAGCAAGGTATCCGGGGAGCTGTTTTTT.

The CDR3 bases are TGTGCCAGCAACGCGGGGACCGGGACAGGGTACTACGAGCAGTACTTC. This encodes CASNAGTGTGYYEQYF. The gene calls are TRBV11-2 and TRBJ2-7; TRBD1 matches at 9 bases. The ends lost 7 bases at V and 3 bases at J; junction bases unmatched: 13. The germline CDR1 and CDR2 sequences are SGHAT and FQNNGV. The CDR3 is 16 amino acids.

A few counts support this clonotype. The chain recombines TRBV19 with TRBJ2-7; the D is unclear. Germline V gives CDR1 LNHDA, CDR2 SQIVND (reference sequence). The CDR3 covers 13 residues. The germline V and J ends were trimmed by 6 bases and 5 bases, with 14 bases remaining between them. CDR3 coding DNA: TGTGCCAGTAGCTTCCCTGGTTCGGACGAGCAGTACTTC. Translation gives CASSFPGSDEQYF.

This clonotype was recorded many times. V is TRBV10-3 and J is TRBJ2-5; TRBD2 might be the D (6 bases). The V gene lost 10 bases and the J gene lost 1 base, with 19 bases spanning the gap. The germline V gene encodes CDR1 ENHRY and CDR2 SYGVKD. CDR3 length: 15 amino acids. The CDR3 DNA reads as TGTGCCACCCATGGAGGGACTCAGCTCCAAGAGACCCAGTACTTC. This codes for CATHGGTQLQETQYF.

The genes are TRBV15 and TRBJ1-5, with D possibly matching TRBD1 (5 bases). The V gene lost 4 bases and the J gene lost 6 bases, with 13 bases spanning the gap. The V gene's germline CDR1 is LNHNV and CDR2 YYDKDF (reference sequence). The length of the CDR3 is 14 residues. The CDR3 nucleotides are TGTGCCACCAGCACAGGGACCCGGGGTCAGCCCCAGCATTTT. Encoded protein: CATSTGTRGQPQHF.

The rearrangement links TRBV3-1 to TRBJ2-5; D uncertain. The CDR3 totals 15 residues. Germline V gene lookup returns CDR1 LGHDT and CDR2 YNNKEL (reference sequence). V was shortened by 1 base and J by 5 bases, with 14 bases between the two germline ends. The DNA of the CDR3 is TGTGCCAGCAGCCAAGTCATGGCCAGTTCCGAGACCCAGTACTTC. It encodes CASSQVMASSETQYF.

The table lists this clonotype with many counts. CDR3 amino acids: CSARPPGQAYGYTF. For the CDR3, the DNA is TGCAGTGCTAGACCGCCGGGACAGGCCTATGGCTACACCTTC. The chain joins TRBV20-1 to TRBJ1-2; 8 bases fit TRBD1. V lost 2 bases to trimming and J lost 4 bases; unmatched junction nucleotides: 6. CDR1 is DFQATT, CDR2 SNEGSKA, per germline (reference sequence). The CDR3 has 14 residues.

This clonotype was observed a handful of times. The chain has TRBV7-8 and TRBJ1-5, with D perhaps matching TRBD1 (5 bases). Germline CDR1 is SGHVS and CDR2 is FQNEAQ. The CDR3 runs to 18 residues. V was pared by 2 bases and J by 5 bases, with 22 bases between. The CDR3 spells CASSLQPTVGRVDQPQHF. CDR3 bases: TGTGCCAGCAGCTTACAGCCGACGGTCGGCAGGGTAGATCAGCCCCAGCATTTT.

This chain connects TRBV10-3 to TRBJ1-2, with 9 bases aligning to TRBD1. This CDR3 is 17 amino acids long. Germline assignment: CDR1 ENHRY and CDR2 SYGVKD. Trimming at V came to 3 bases and at J to 5 bases, leaving 13 bases not matched to a gene. CDR3 nucleotide sequence: TGTGCCATCAGTGACCCTGCGAAGGACAGGGGACCGTATGGCTACACCTTC. Translated, it gives CAISDPAKDRGPYGYTF.

The CDR3: CASRTTGTGPGTQYF. In DNA form, the CDR3 reads TGCGCCAGCAGAACAACCGGGACTGGACCTGGGACCCAGTACTTC. The chain recombines TRBV4-1 with TRBJ2-5, with a weak D call TRBD2 (6 bases). CDR1 is MGHRA and CDR2 is YSYEKL in the germline V gene. There are 15 residues in the CDR3. The V end lost 6 bases, the J end lost 7 bases, and 21 bases lay between the germline ends.

This sequence joins TRBV7-9 and TRBJ2-5; no clear D gene. V was trimmed by 5 bases and J by 5 bases, leaving 24 bases between them. The CDR3 totals 17 residues. Germline V gene lookup returns CDR1 SEHNR and CDR2 FQNEAQ (reference sequence). DNA of the CDR3: TGTGCCAGCAGCCCGCGAACGTCTGGAGAAATCTGGGAGACCCAGTACTTC. This encodes CASSPRTSGEIWETQYF.

In this sample, this clonotype turned up a few times. The chain is built from TRBV30 and TRBJ2-7; TRBD1 aligns across 10 bases. Germline CDR1 reads GTSNPN; CDR2 reads SVGIG (reference sequence). The CDR3 spans 14 residues. The V and J ends lost 4 bases and 5 bases, in that order; junction bases with no gene match: 8. CDR3 region: CAWTPGQGRDEQYF. The CDR3 coding sequence is TGTGCCTGGACTCCGGGACAGGGGAGGGACGAGCAGTACTTC. The full variable domain, in which reference TRBV30 and TRBJ2-7 provide the parts outside the CDR3, is SQTIHQWPATLVQPVGSPLSLECTVEGTSNPNLYWYRQAAGRGLQLLFYSVGIGQISSEVPQNLSASRPQDRQFILSSKKLLLSDSGFYLCAWTPGQGRDEQYFGPGTRLTVT.

In this sample, this clonotype turned up many times. V is TRBV20-1 and J is TRBJ2-5, with a weak D call TRBD1 (7 bases). Germline values: CDR1 DFQATT, CDR2 SNEGSKA (reference sequence). V lost 4 bases and J lost 4, with 13 bases in between. The CDR3 is 13 amino acids. This CDR3 is CSANPGGGETQYF. The CDR3 DNA reads as TGCAGTGCTAATCCAGGGGGAGGAGAGACCCAGTACTTC.

The DNA for the CDR3 is TGTGCCAGTAAACCCAGGCTCATGAACACTGAAGCTTTCTTT. This gives the protein CASKPRLMNTEAFF. The J gene is TRBJ1-1, the V gene TRBV19; D call uncertain. Trimming took off 7 bases at V and 0 bases at J, with 12 bases between the two ends. The CDR3 extends over 14 amino acids. The germline V gene encodes CDR1 LNHDA and CDR2 SQIVND (reference sequence).

The chain employs TRBV2 and TRBJ1-5, with D hard to call. Trimming stripped 3 bases from V and 7 bases from J, with 13 bases between. Germline assignment: CDR1 SNHLY and CDR2 FYNNEI. The CDR3 totals 14 residues. The CDR3 region has the DNA TGTGCCAGCAGTGACTCCCCGTCCGGGCAGCCCCAGCATTTT. This sequence encodes CASSDSPSGQPQHF.

This clonotype was seen only a few times. The chain is built from TRBV28 and TRBJ1-3; D uncertain. The CDR3 runs 11 residues. The V end was cut by 5 bases, the J end by 9 bases, with 8 bases between. CDR1 is MDHEN, CDR2 SYDVKM, per germline. The CDR3, as DNA: TGTGCCAGCAGTCTACCAGGCACCATATATTTT. This codes for CASSLPGTIYF. The entire variable domain, with the rest obtained from reference TRBV28 and TRBJ1-3, is as follows: DVKVTQSSRYLVKRTGEKVFLECVQDMDHENMFWYRQDPGLGLRLIYFSYDVKMKEKGDIPEGYSVSREKKERFSLILESASTNQTSMYLCASSLPGTIYFGEGSWLTVV.

V and J are TRBV28 and TRBJ1-1; possible D gene TRBD1, 5 bases. Germline CDR1 reads MDHEN; CDR2 reads SYDVKM. Trimming shortened V by 5 bases and J by 0 bases, and 10 bases separated the two germline ends. CDR3 length: 14 residues. CDR3 bases: TGTGCCAGCAGTGACCCGGGGGTGAACACTGAAGCTTTCTTT. This sequence encodes CASSDPGVNTEAFF.

The chain links TRBV19 to TRBJ1-5, with a tentative D call TRBD1 (6 bases). V was trimmed by 3 bases and J by 2 bases, leaving 14 bases between them. Germline-derived CDR1 and CDR2 are LNHDA and SQIVND (reference sequence). The length of the CDR3 is 16 residues. Here the CDR3 reads CASSIIGGRGNQPQHF. The CDR3 coding sequence is TGTGCCAGTAGTATTATAGGGGGTAGAGGCAATCAGCCCCAGCATTTT.